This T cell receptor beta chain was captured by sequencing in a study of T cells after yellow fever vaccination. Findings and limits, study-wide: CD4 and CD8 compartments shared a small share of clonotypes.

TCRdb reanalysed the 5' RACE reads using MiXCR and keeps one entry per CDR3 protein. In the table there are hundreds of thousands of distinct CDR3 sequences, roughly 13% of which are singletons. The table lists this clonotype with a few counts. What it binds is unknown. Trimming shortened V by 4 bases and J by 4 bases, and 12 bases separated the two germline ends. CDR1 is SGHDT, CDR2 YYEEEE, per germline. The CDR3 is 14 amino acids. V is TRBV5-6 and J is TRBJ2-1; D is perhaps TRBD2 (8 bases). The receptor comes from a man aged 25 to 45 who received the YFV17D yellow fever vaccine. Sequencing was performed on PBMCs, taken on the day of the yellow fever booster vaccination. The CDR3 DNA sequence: TGTGCCAGCAGCCGGGGGGGACAGTACAATGAGCAGTTCTTC. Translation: CASSRGGQYNEQFF. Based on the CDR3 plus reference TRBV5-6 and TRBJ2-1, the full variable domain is DAGVTQSPTHLIKTRGQQVTLRCSPKSGHDTVSWYQQALGQGPQFIFQYYEEEERQRGNFPDRFSGHQFPNYSSELNVNALLLGDSALYLCASSRGGQYNEQFFGPGTRLTVL.